The 13 T cell receptor beta chains in this list originate from one sample, sequenced in a study of T cell repertoires in cytomegalovirus infection. A single record per CDR3 protein comes from TCRdb applying MiXCR to the reads. The data hold some 110,000 distinct CDR3 sequences, with roughly a third observed a single time. No antigen has been assigned to these receptors. The source material was CD8+ T cells from cultured PBMCs, sampled from culture after CMV antigen stimulation. The receptors shown here come from a human donor in good health (CMV status not recorded). Some clones in this sample may be carry-over from other donors' samples.

This clonotype has more than one count but fewer than ten. The CDR3 DNA follows: TGTGCCAGCAGTGAAACCGGGACAGGGGGAACGTACACTGAAGCTTTCTTT. It yields the protein CASSETGTGGTYTEAFF. The V and J genes are TRBV2 and TRBJ1-1; 11 bases line up with TRBD1. Trimming at V came to 2 bases and at J to 3 bases, leaving 8 bases not matched to a gene. The CDR3 totals 17 residues. Germline CDR1 is SNHLY and CDR2 is FYNNEI. Full variable domain (outside the CDR3, taken from reference TRBV2 and TRBJ1-1): EPEVTQTPSHQVTQMGQEVILRCVPISNHLYFYWYRQILGQKVEFLVSFYNNEISEKSEIFDDQFSVERPDGSNFTLKIRSTKLEDSAMYFCASSETGTGGTYTEAFFGQGTRLTVV.

This clonotype has a count of ten or more. V is TRBV7-2 and J is TRBJ2-3; D gene unclear. The CDR3 spans 14 residues. Germline V gene data show CDR1 as SGHTA and CDR2 as FQGNSA. The V end was cut by 2 bases, the J end by 4 bases, with 10 bases between. CDR3 DNA: TGTGCCAGCAGCTTATTATCGGATGCAGATACGCAGTATTTT. It encodes CASSLLSDADTQYF.

Turning to this clonotype: It may be a read error: a sequence one base away is much more abundant. A read error is likely, as this CDR3 ends without the conserved phenylalanine or tryptophan. The chain has TRBV7-8 and TRBJ1-6; the D is unclear. Germline V CDR1 and CDR2: SGHVS, FQNEAQ. The CDR3 covers 15 residues. The ends were cut back, 6 bases at V and 7 bases at J, with 16 bases in the middle. DNA of the CDR3: TGTGCCAGCAGTTACGTAGCCTTTGGGAATTCACCCCTCCACTCT. Translated: CASSYVAFGNSPLHS.

The J gene is TRBJ2-7, the V gene TRBV5-4; TRBD1 is a possible D gene (6 bases). The CDR3 loop spans 12 amino acids. Germline loops: CDR1 SGHNT, CDR2 YYREEE (reference sequence). Trimming stripped 4 bases from V and 5 bases from J, with 10 bases between. CDR3 sequence: CASSGDTNEQYF. CDR3 bases: TGTGCCAGCAGCGGGGACACGAACGAGCAGTACTTC.

The V call is TRBV6-2 or TRBV6-3, the J call TRBJ1-1; D gene uncertain. CDR1 is MNHEY and CDR2 is SVGEGT in the germline V gene. V was trimmed by 0 bases and J by 8 bases, leaving 10 bases between them. The CDR3 spans 13 residues. The chain's CDR3 is CASSYSSGAEAFF. Here the CDR3 DNA reads TGTGCCAGCAGTTACTCGTCTGGCGCGGAAGCTTTCTTT.

V usage is TRBV4-1 and J usage is TRBJ1-6; 9 nucleotides align to TRBD1. J was trimmed by 6 bases and V by 2 bases; bases with no gene match: 5. Germline CDR1 reads MGHRA; CDR2 reads YSYEKL. The length of the CDR3 is 16 residues. CDR3 residues: CASSQRQGQGNSPLHF. The DNA for the CDR3 is TGCGCCAGCAGCCAAAGACAGGGACAGGGTAATTCACCCCTCCACTTT.

This clonotype has a handful of counts. CDR3 nucleotide sequence: TGTGCCAGCAGCTTATGGTCGGACATTCAGTACTTC. Protein: CASSLWSDIQYF. The chain employs TRBV7-8 and TRBJ2-4; D not certain. Germline CDR1 SGHVS, CDR2 FQNEAQ. The CDR3 is made up of 12 amino acids. V was trimmed by 2 bases and J by 8 bases, leaving 7 bases between them.

The chain uses TRBV28 and TRBJ2-3, with 11 bases that match TRBD2. The CDR3 is made up of 19 amino acids. The germline gives CDR1 MDHEN, CDR2 SYDVKM. Germline trimming cut 3 bases from V and 2 bases from J; bases unmatched to any gene: 13. CDR3 in DNA: TGTGCCAGCAGTTTCTTGGGTCCGGGACTAGCGGAACACACAGATACGCAGTATTTT. Protein: CASSFLGPGLAEHTDTQYF.

This clonotype was observed a handful of times. The DNA for the CDR3 is TGTGCCACCCAAGTCGCTAGCGGGGGTAGAGATACGCAGTATTTT. Residues: CATQVASGGRDTQYF. The rearrangement uses TRBV6-5 and TRBJ2-3; TRBD2 matches at 10 bases. The CDR3 loop spans 15 amino acids. The V segment lost 10 bases and the J segment 5 bases; nucleotides outside the gene matches: 12. Germline V lookup: CDR1 MNHEY, CDR2 SVGAGI.

At least ten counts were recorded for this clonotype. This sequence joins TRBV7-2 and TRBJ1-2; the D is unclear. With 0 bases removed from V and 4 bases from J, the gap between germline ends came to 9 bases. The CDR3 contains 14 residues. CDR1 is SGHTA, CDR2 FQGNSA, per germline. The CDR3 bases are TGTGCCAGCAGCTTAGCGGACTCAGGCTATGGCTACACCTTC. Translation gives CASSLADSGYGYTF.

This clonotype has a handful of counts. The chain carries TRBV4-1 and TRBJ2-1, with TRBD2 matching over 7 bases. Looked up from germline, CDR1 is MGHRA and CDR2 is YSYEKL. With V trimmed by 1 base and J by 3 bases, 15 bases remained unmatched. There are 19 residues in the CDR3. The CDR3 nucleotides read TGCGCCAGCAGCCAAGGGGAAGATCTACGGGGGGTCTTCTACAATGAGCAGTTCTTC. This gives the protein CASSQGEDLRGVFYNEQFF.

This clonotype was seen more than once but under ten times. The J gene is TRBJ1-5, the V gene TRBV12-3 or TRBV12-4, with a possible D match to TRBD1 (6 bases). The V and J ends lost 1 base and 5 bases respectively, with 12 bases between them. This CDR3 is 15 amino acids long. CDR3 amino acids: CASSLDRGQDQPQHF. DNA of the CDR3: TGTGCCAGCAGTTTAGATCGGGGGCAGGATCAGCCCCAGCATTTT.

The chain employs TRBV20-1 and TRBJ2-3, with D possibly being TRBD1 or TRBD2 (6 bases each). The germline V gene encodes CDR1 DFQATT and CDR2 SNEGSKA (reference sequence). CDR3 length: 15 residues. Trimming removed 3 bases from V and 0 bases from J, with 13 bases in between. The CDR3 bases are TGCAGTGCTAGTGCGGGACACACTAGCACAGATACGCAGTATTTT. Protein: CSASAGHTSTDTQYF.